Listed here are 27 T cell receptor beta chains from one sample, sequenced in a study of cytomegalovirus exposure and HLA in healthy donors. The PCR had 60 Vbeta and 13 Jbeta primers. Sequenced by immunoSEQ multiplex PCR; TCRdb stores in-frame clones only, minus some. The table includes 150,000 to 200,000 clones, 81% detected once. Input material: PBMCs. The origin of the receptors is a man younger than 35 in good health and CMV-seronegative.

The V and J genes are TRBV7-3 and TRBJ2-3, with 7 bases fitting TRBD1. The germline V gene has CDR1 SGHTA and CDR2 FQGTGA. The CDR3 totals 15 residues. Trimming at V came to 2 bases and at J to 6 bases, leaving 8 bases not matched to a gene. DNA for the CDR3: TGTGCCAGCAGCTTAGTTAAGGGGGCCGGTGATACGCAGTATTTT. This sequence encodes CASSLVKGAGDTQYF. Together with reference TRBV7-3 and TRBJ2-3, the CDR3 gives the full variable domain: GAGVSQTPSNKVTEKGKYVELRCDPISGHTALYWYRQSLGQGPEFLIYFQGTGAADDSGLPNDRFFAVRPEGSVSTLKIQRTERGDSAVYLCASSLVKGAGDTQYFGPGTRLTVL.

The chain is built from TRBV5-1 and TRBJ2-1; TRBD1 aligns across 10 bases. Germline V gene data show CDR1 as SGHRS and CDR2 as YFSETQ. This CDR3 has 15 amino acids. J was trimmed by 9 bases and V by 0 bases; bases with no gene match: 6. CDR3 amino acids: CASSLGTGGYAEQFF. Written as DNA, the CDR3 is TGCGCCAGCAGCTTGGGGACAGGGGGATACGCTGAGCAGTTCTTC.

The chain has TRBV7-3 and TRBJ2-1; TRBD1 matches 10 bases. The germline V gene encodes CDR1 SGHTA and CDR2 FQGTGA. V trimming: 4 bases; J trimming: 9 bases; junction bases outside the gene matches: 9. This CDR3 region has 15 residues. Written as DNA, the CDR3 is TGTGCCAGCAGCTCTTACGGGACAGGGGAGAGTGAGCAGTTCTTC. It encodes CASSSYGTGESEQFF.

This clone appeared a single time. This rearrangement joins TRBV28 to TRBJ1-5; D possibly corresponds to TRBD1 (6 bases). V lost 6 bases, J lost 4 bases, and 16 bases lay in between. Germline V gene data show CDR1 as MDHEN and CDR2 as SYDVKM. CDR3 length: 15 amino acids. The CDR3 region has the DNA TGTGCCAGCAGACAAGCAGGGGCATTAAATCAGCCCCAGCATTTT. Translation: CASRQAGALNQPQHF. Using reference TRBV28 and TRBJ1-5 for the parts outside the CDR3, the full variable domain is DVKVTQSSRYLVKRTGEKVFLECVQDMDHENMFWYRQDPGLGLRLIYFSYDVKMKEKGDIPEGYSVSREKKERFSLILESASTNQTSMYLCASRQAGALNQPQHFGDGTRLSIL.

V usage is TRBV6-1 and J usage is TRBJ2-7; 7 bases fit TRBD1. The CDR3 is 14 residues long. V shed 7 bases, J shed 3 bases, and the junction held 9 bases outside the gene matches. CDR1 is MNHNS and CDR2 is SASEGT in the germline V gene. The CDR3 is CASMRGPGDYEQYF. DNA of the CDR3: TGTGCCAGCATGAGGGGGCCCGGAGACTACGAGCAGTACTTC.

This CDR3 reads CASSAQTGISGNTIYF. The CDR3 bases are TGTGCCAGCAGCGCCCAGACAGGGATCTCTGGAAACACCATATATTTT. The chain carries TRBV9 and TRBJ1-3; 7 bases are shared with TRBD1. V lost 3 bases to trimming and J lost 0 bases; unmatched junction nucleotides: 6. The CDR3 runs to 16 residues. Germline CDR1 SGDLS, CDR2 YYNGEE. Looking up the rest from reference TRBV9 and TRBJ1-3 gives the full variable domain: DSGVTQTPKHLITATGQRVTLRCSPRSGDLSVYWYQQSLDQGLQFLIQYYNGEERAKGNILERFSAQQFPDLHSELNLSSLELGDSALYFCASSAQTGISGNTIYFGEGSWLTVV.

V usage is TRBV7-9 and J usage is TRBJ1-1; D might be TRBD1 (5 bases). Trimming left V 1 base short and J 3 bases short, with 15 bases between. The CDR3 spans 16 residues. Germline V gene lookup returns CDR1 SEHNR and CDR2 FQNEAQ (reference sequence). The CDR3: CASSLGRDRGDTEAFF. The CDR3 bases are TGTGCCAGCAGCTTAGGGAGGGACCGCGGCGACACTGAAGCTTTCTTT.

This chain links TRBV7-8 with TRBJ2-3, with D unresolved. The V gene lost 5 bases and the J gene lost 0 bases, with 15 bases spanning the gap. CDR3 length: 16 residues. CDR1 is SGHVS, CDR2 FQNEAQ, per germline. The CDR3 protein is CASSPRLTASTDTQYF. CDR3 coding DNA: TGTGCCAGCAGCCCCCGCCTCACAGCCAGCACAGATACGCAGTATTTT. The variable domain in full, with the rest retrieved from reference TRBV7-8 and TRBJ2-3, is GAGVSQSPRYKVAKRGQDVALRCDPISGHVSLFWYQQALGQGPEFLTYFQNEAQLDKSGLPSDRFFAERPEGSVSTLKIQRTQQEDSAVYLCASSPRLTASTDTQYFGPGTRLTVL.

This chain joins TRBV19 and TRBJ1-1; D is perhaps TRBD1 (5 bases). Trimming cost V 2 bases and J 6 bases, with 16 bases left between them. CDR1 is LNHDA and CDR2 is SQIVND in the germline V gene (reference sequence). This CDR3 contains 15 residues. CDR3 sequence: CASSIRGVRLPEAFF. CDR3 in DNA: TGTGCCAGTAGTATACGGGGGGTTCGACTCCCTGAAGCTTTCTTT.

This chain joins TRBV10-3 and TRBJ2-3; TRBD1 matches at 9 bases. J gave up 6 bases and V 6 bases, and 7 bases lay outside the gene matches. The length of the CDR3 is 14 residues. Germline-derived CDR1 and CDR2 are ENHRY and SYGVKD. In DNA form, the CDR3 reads TGTGCCATCAGAGGACAGGGGAATGGGGATACGCAGTATTTT. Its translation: CAIRGQGNGDTQYF.

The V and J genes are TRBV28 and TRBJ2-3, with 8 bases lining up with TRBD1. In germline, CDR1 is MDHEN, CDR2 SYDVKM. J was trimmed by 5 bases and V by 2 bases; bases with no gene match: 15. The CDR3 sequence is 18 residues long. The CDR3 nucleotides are TGTGCCAGCAGTTTACAAGGGGCAGGGGGCGGTTCCGGAGATACGCAGTATTTT. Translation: CASSLQGAGGGSGDTQYF. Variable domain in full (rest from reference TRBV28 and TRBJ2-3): DVKVTQSSRYLVKRTGEKVFLECVQDMDHENMFWYRQDPGLGLRLIYFSYDVKMKEKGDIPEGYSVSREKKERFSLILESASTNQTSMYLCASSLQGAGGGSGDTQYFGPGTRLTVL.

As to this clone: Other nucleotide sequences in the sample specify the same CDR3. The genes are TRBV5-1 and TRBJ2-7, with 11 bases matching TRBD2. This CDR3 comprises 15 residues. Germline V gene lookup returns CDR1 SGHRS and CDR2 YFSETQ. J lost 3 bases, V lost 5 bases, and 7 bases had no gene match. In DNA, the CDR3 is TGCGCCAGCAGTACTAGCGGGAGCCCTCTCTACGAGCAGTACTTC. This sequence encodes CASSTSGSPLYEQYF.

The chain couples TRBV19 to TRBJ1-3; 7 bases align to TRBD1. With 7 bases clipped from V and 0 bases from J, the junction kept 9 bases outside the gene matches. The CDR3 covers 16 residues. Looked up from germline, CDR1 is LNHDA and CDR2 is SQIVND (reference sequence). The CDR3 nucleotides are TGTGCCAGTAACCAGGGACAGCCAATCTCTGGAAACACCATATATTTT. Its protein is CASNQGQPISGNTIYF.

The CDR3 here is CASSESPRTGTYEQYF. CDR3 bases: TGTGCCAGCAGTGAATCCCCTCGGACAGGGACCTACGAGCAGTACTTC. The chain uses TRBV6-1 and TRBJ2-7, with 8 bases fitting TRBD1. The CDR3 extends over 16 amino acids. J was trimmed by 2 bases and V by 2 bases; bases with no gene match: 8. Germline assignment: CDR1 MNHNS and CDR2 SASEGT.

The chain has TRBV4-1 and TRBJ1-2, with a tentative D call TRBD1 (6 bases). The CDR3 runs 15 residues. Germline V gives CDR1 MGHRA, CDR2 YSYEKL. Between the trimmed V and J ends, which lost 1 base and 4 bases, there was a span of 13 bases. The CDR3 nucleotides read TGCGCCAGCAGCCAAGGAAGCGACAGGACCTATGGCTACACCTTC. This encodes CASSQGSDRTYGYTF.

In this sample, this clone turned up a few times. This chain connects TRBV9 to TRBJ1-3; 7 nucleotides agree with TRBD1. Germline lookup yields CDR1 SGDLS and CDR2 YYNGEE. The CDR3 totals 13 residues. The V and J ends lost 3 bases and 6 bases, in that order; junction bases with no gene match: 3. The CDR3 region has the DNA TGTGCCAGCAGCGAGACAGGGAAAAACACCATATATTTT. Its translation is CASSETGKNTIYF.

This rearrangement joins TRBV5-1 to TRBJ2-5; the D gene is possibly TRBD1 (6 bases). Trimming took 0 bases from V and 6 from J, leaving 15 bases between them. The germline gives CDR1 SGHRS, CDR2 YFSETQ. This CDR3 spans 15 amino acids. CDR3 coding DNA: TGCGCCAGCAGCTTGGCAACAGGGTCGGGGCAGACCCAGTACTTC. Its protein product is CASSLATGSGQTQYF.

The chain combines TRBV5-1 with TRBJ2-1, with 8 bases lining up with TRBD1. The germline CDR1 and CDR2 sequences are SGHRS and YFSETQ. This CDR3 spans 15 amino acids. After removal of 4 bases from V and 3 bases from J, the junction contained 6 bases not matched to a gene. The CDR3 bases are TGCGCCAGCAGCCCCGACAGGGGAATCTACAATGAGCAGTTCTTC. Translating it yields CASSPDRGIYNEQFF.

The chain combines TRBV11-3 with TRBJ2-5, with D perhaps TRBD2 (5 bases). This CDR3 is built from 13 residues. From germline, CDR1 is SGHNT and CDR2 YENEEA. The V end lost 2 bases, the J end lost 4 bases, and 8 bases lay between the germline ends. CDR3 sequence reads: CASSLLAGETQYF. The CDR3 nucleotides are TGTGCCAGCAGCTTACTGGCGGGAGAGACCCAGTACTTC.

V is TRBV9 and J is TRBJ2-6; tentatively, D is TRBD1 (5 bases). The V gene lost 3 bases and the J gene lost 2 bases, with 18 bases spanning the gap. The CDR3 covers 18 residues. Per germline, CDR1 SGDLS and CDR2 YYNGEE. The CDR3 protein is CASSDASRETPGANVLTF. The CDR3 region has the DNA TGTGCCAGCAGCGACGCGTCCAGGGAAACCCCTGGGGCCAACGTCCTGACTTTC.

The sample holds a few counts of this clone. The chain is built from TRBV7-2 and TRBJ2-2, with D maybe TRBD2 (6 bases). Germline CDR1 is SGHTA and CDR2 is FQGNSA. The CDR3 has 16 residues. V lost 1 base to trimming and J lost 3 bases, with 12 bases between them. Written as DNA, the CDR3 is TGTGCCAGCAGCTTAGTCGGCGGGGCAGACACCGGGGAGCTGTTTTTT. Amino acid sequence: CASSLVGGADTGELFF. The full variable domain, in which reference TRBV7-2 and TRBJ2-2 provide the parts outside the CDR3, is GAGVSQSPSNKVTEKGKDVELRCDPISGHTALYWYRQSLGQGLEFLIYFQGNSAPDKSGLPSDRFSAERTGGSVSTLTIQRTQQEDSAVYLCASSLVGGADTGELFFGEGSRLTVL.

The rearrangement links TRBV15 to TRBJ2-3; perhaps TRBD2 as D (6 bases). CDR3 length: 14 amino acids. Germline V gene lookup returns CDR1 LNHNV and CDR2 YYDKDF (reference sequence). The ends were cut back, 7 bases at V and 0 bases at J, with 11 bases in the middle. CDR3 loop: CATMGLSSTDTQYF. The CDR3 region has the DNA TGTGCCACCATGGGACTCTCGAGCACAGATACGCAGTATTTT.

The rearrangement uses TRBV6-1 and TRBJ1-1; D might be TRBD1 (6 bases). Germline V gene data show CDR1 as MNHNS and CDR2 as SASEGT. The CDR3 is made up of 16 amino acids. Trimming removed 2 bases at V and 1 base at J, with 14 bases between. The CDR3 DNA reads TGTGCCAGCAGTGAAAGGGGCTGGGGGCAGAACACTGAAGCTTTCTTT. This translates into CASSERGWGQNTEAFF.

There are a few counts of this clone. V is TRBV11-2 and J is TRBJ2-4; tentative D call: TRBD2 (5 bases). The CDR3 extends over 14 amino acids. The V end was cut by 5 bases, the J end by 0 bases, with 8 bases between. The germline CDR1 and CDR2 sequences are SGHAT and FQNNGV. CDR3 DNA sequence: TGTGCCAGCAGCCCAGGACTAGCCAAAAACATTCAGTACTTC. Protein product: CASSPGLAKNIQYF.

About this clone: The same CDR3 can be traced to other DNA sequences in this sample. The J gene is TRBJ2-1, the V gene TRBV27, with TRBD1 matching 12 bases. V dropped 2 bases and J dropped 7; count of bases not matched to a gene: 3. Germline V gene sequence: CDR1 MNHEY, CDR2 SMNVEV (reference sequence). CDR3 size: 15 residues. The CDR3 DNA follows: TGTGCCAGCAGTTTAGGGACAGGGGGCAATAATGAGCAGTTCTTC. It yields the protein CASSLGTGGNNEQFF.

The CDR3 is CASSLGSGRYNEQFF. The CDR3 region has the DNA TGTGCCAGCAGCTTAGGCAGCGGGAGGTACAATGAGCAGTTCTTC. This chain connects TRBV7-2 to TRBJ2-1, with 9 bases fitting TRBD2. Germline CDR1 and CDR2: SGHTA and FQGNSA. V lost 1 base and J lost 4; bases outside the gene matches: 2. The CDR3 has 15 amino acids.

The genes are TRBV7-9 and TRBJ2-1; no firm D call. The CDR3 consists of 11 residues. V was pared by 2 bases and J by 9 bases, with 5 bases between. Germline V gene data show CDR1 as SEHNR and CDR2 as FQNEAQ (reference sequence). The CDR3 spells CASSLYFEQFF. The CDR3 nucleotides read TGTGCCAGCAGCTTATATTTTGAGCAGTTCTTC. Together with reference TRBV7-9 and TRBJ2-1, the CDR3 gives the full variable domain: DTGVSQNPRHKITKRGQNVTFRCDPISEHNRLYWYRQTLGQGPEFLTYFQNEAQLEKSRLLSDRFSAERPKGSFSTLEIQRTEQGDSAMYLCASSLYFEQFFGPGTRLTVL.